The 22 T cell receptor beta chains below all came from one sample that was sequenced in a study of T cell responses to AZD1222 COVID-19 vaccine. TCRdb's copy holds only in-frame clones and misses some; the assay was immunoSEQ multiplex PCR. The profile shows tens of thousands of clones, over 60% of them singletons. The specimen was peripheral blood, collected on day 0 of AZD1222 vaccination. Every receptor here comes from an adult in good health.

The rearrangement joins TRBV3-1 (or the pseudogene TRBV3-2) to TRBJ2-3; D call uncertain. Germline V gene lookup returns CDR1 LGHDT and CDR2 YNNKEL (reference sequence). This CDR3 region has 19 residues. Trimming took 4 bases from V and 2 from J, leaving 25 bases between them. The DNA of the CDR3 is TGTGCCAGCAGCCTTCGCCCCAATCCGTCCATAAGGAACACAGATACGCAGTATTTT. Translation gives CASSLRPNPSIRNTDTQYF.

J is TRBJ1-2 and V is TRBV14, with D maybe TRBD1 (6 bases). V dropped 4 bases and J dropped 0 bases, with 9 bases sitting between them. The CDR3 spans 14 residues. The V gene's germline CDR1 is SGHDN and CDR2 FVKESK. The CDR3 region is CASSPQGANYGYTF. For the CDR3, the DNA is TGTGCCAGCAGCCCACAGGGTGCTAACTATGGCTACACCTTC. Full variable domain (rest looked up from reference TRBV14 and TRBJ1-2): EAGVTQFPSHSVIEKGQTVTLRCDPISGHDNLYWYRRVMGKEIKFLLHFVKESKQDESGMPNNRFLAERTGGTYSTLKVQPAELEDSGVYFCASSPQGANYGYTFGSGTRLTVV.

The chain carries TRBV3-1 (or the pseudogene TRBV3-2) and TRBJ1-1; D is ambiguous. This CDR3 is built from 14 residues. The V end was cut by 8 bases, the J end by 3 bases, with 16 bases between. Germline V CDR1 and CDR2: LGHDT, YNNKEL (reference sequence). CDR3 nucleotide sequence: TGTGCCAGCGTGCCTGGCGACGGGTACACTGAAGCTTTCTTT. The encoded protein is CASVPGDGYTEAFF.

The rearrangement links TRBV5-6 to TRBJ2-1; D unresolved. This CDR3 is 13 amino acids long. V was shortened by 3 bases and J by 4 bases, with 8 bases between the two germline ends. Germline V gene lookup returns CDR1 SGHDT and CDR2 YYEEEE. The CDR3 loop is CASSYRVYNEQFF. The CDR3 bases are TGTGCCAGCAGCTACCGAGTTTACAATGAGCAGTTCTTC.

CDR3: CASSQGENLLYNEQFF. The CDR3, as DNA: TGTGCCAGCAGCCAAGGGGAAAATCTCCTATACAATGAGCAGTTCTTC. This rearrangement joins TRBV7-2 to TRBJ2-1; TRBD1 might be the D (5 bases). Trimming removed 5 bases from V and 4 bases from J, with 18 bases in between. This CDR3 is 16 amino acids long. Germline V gives CDR1 SGHTA, CDR2 FQGNSA.

The rearrangement links TRBV5-1 to TRBJ1-6; the D gene is possibly TRBD1 (5 bases). Trimming cost V 1 base and J 5 bases, with 13 bases left between them. Germline V gene sequence: CDR1 SGHRS, CDR2 YFSETQ. The CDR3 is 16 residues long. The CDR3 sequence is CASSLLSGGDNSPLHF. As DNA, the CDR3 is TGCGCCAGCAGCTTGCTCTCCGGGGGTGATAATTCACCCCTCCACTTT.

This clone occurred a few times. V usage is TRBV7-2 and J usage is TRBJ1-2; 9 bases line up with TRBD1. CDR3 length: 15 amino acids. Germline V gene sequence: CDR1 SGHTA, CDR2 FQGNSA. Unmatched junction bases numbered 8, after V lost 5 bases and J lost 4 bases. The CDR3 DNA is TGTGCCAGCAGCCCTTCAGGGACAGGGACCTATGGCTACACCTTC. Translation gives CASSPSGTGTYGYTF. The full variable domain, in which reference TRBV7-2 and TRBJ1-2 provide the parts outside the CDR3, is GAGVSQSPSNKVTEKGKDVELRCDPISGHTALYWYRQSLGQGLEFLIYFQGNSAPDKSGLPSDRFSAERTGGSVSTLTIQRTQQEDSAVYLCASSPSGTGTYGYTFGSGTRLTVV.

J is TRBJ2-7 and V is TRBV28, with 10 positions matching TRBD1. V dropped 5 bases and J dropped 5; count of bases not matched to a gene: 12. Germline lookup yields CDR1 MDHEN and CDR2 SYDVKM. The CDR3 loop spans 16 amino acids. The CDR3 spells CASSARVGTGEDEQYF. In nucleotides, the CDR3 is TGTGCCAGCAGTGCACGCGTGGGGACAGGGGAGGACGAGCAGTACTTC. The full variable domain, in which reference TRBV28 and TRBJ2-7 provide the parts outside the CDR3, is DVKVTQSSRYLVKRTGEKVFLECVQDMDHENMFWYRQDPGLGLRLIYFSYDVKMKEKGDIPEGYSVSREKKERFSLILESASTNQTSMYLCASSARVGTGEDEQYFGPGTRLTVT.

The chain uses TRBV23-1 and TRBJ2-4; D might be TRBD1 (6 bases). TRBV23-1 is an ORF; its function is uncertain. The CDR3 extends over 16 amino acids. The V end lost 4 bases, the J end lost 3 bases, and 16 bases lay between the germline ends. The CDR3 nucleotides are TGCGCCAGCAGTCGAATTTCAACAGGGAGCAAAAACATTCAGTACTTC. Its protein is CASSRISTGSKNIQYF.

This rearrangement joins TRBV5-1 to TRBJ2-3; TRBD2 agrees at 14 bases. After removal of 2 bases from V and 1 base from J, the junction contained 3 bases not matched to a gene. CDR1 and CDR2 from the germline V gene are SGHRS and YFSETQ. This CDR3 is built from 17 residues. The CDR3 nucleotides read TGCGCCAGCAGCTTAGGGACTAGCGGGGGAGGCACAGATACGCAGTATTTT. It translates to CASSLGTSGGGTDTQYF.

The chain carries TRBV12-2 and TRBJ2-2; the table's D call TRBD1 went unverified against the DNA. TRBV12-2 is noted as a pseudogene. CDR3 length: 16 amino acids. The CDR3 coding sequence is TGTGCAAGTCGCTTAGGGGACAGGGCTAACACCGGGGAGCTGTTTTTT. Translating gives CASRLGDRANTGELFF.

This clone was detected a few times. V usage is TRBV7-9 and J usage is TRBJ1-2; D unresolved. Trimming pared 4 bases from V and 8 bases from J, leaving 14 bases between. Germline values: CDR1 SEHNR, CDR2 FQNEAQ (reference sequence). CDR3 size: 13 residues. This CDR3 is CASSSNPREGYTF. The CDR3 nucleotides are TGTGCCAGCAGCTCCAACCCCCGTGAAGGCTACACCTTC.

The chain uses TRBV7-8 and TRBJ1-6; D uncertain. CDR1 is SGHVS and CDR2 is FQNEAQ in the germline V gene. The CDR3 extends over 16 amino acids. V dropped 1 base and J dropped 0 bases, with 7 bases sitting between them. The CDR3 DNA sequence: TGTGCCAGCAGCTTAGTTGCGAGCTCCTATAATTCACCCCTCCACTTT. Translated, it gives CASSLVASSYNSPLHF.

J is TRBJ2-1 and V is TRBV18, with TRBD2 matching 10 bases. CDR1 KGHSH and CDR2 LQKENI come from the germline V gene. There are 19 residues in the CDR3. The ends lost 4 bases at V and 3 bases at J; junction bases unmatched: 15. The CDR3 spells CASSQRVLASGGVYNEQFF. The DNA for the CDR3 is TGTGCCAGCTCACAAAGGGTATTGGCCAGCGGGGGGGTCTACAATGAGCAGTTCTTC.

J is TRBJ2-7 and V is TRBV30; TRBD1 might be the D (5 bases). CDR1 GTSNPN and CDR2 SVGIG come from the germline V gene (reference sequence). This CDR3 has 13 amino acids. V gave up 4 bases and J gave up 9 bases, with 19 bases separating them. This CDR3 is CAWNQQSSQGQYF. CDR3 in DNA: TGTGCCTGGAACCAACAGTCCTCTCAGGGGCAGTACTTC.

This chain joins TRBV14 and TRBJ2-2; 8 nucleotides agree with TRBD1. The J segment lost 9 bases and the V segment lost 0 bases, leaving 9 bases of the junction unmatched. The germline V gene has CDR1 SGHDN and CDR2 FVKESK. CDR3 length equals 16 residues. CDR3 sequence: CASSQDRPWTGRELFF. The CDR3 DNA reads TGTGCCAGCAGCCAAGATCGCCCCTGGACAGGGAGGGAGCTGTTTTTT.

This clone came up a few times. This sequence joins TRBV5-5 and TRBJ1-4; the match to TRBD1 covers 9 bases. The CDR3 spans 16 residues. Trimming removed 4 bases from V and 7 bases from J; junction bases left unmatched: 11. The germline CDR1 and CDR2 sequences are SGHKS and YYEKEE (reference sequence). The chain's CDR3 is CASSPNYRGRGEKLFF. CDR3 sequence (DNA): TGTGCCAGCAGCCCGAACTACAGGGGGCGAGGTGAAAAACTGTTTTTT.

The chain employs TRBV29-1 and TRBJ1-2; tentatively, D is TRBD1 (5 bases). The V end was cut by 4 bases, the J end by 0 bases, with 9 bases between. Germline V gene sequence: CDR1 SQVTM, CDR2 ANQGSEA. CDR3 length equals 13 residues. The DNA for the CDR3 is TGCAGCGTTGTGAGGGGTACTAACTATGGCTACACCTTC. Residues: CSVVRGTNYGYTF. Together with reference TRBV29-1 and TRBJ1-2, the CDR3 gives the full variable domain: SAVISQKPSRDICQRGTSLTIQCQVDSQVTMMFWYRQQPGQSLTLIATANQGSEATYESGFVIDKFPISRPNLTFSTLTVSNMSPEDSSIYLCSVVRGTNYGYTFGSGTRLTVV.

The V and J genes are TRBV28 and TRBJ2-7; D is ambiguous. V lost 3 bases to trimming and J lost 2 bases, with 14 bases between them. Germline assignment: CDR1 MDHEN and CDR2 SYDVKM. The CDR3 is 15 residues long. The CDR3 here is CASSFYTGLTYEQYF. The CDR3 nucleotides are TGTGCCAGCAGTTTTTATACCGGGCTCACCTACGAGCAGTACTTC. The variable domain in full, completed from reference TRBV28 and TRBJ2-7, reads DVKVTQSSRYLVKRTGEKVFLECVQDMDHENMFWYRQDPGLGLRLIYFSYDVKMKEKGDIPEGYSVSREKKERFSLILESASTNQTSMYLCASSFYTGLTYEQYFGPGTRLTVT.

The CDR3 loop is CASSELPGNTGELFF. The CDR3 coding sequence is TGTGCCAGCAGTGAATTACCGGGGAACACCGGGGAGCTGTTTTTT. This chain uses TRBV2 with TRBJ2-2; D not resolved. Germline V gene lookup returns CDR1 SNHLY and CDR2 FYNNEI. The CDR3 has 15 residues. V was shortened by 2 bases and J by 1 base, with 8 bases between the two germline ends. Using reference TRBV2 and TRBJ2-2 for the parts outside the CDR3, the full variable domain is EPEVTQTPSHQVTQMGQEVILRCVPISNHLYFYWYRQILGQKVEFLVSFYNNEISEKSEIFDDQFSVERPDGSNFTLKIRSTKLEDSAMYFCASSELPGNTGELFFGEGSRLTVL.

The chain couples TRBV21-1 to TRBJ2-2; no DNA check was done on the table's D call, TRBD1. TRBV21-1 is an annotated pseudogene. The CDR3 spans 17 residues. CDR3 nucleotide sequence: TGTGCCAGCAGCAAAGTGTTCAGGCAGGGTTACACCGGGGAGCTGTTTTTT. This gives the protein CASSKVFRQGYTGELFF.

The V gene is TRBV19, the J gene TRBJ1-1; D is unresolved. CDR1 and CDR2 (germline): LNHDA, SQIVND (reference sequence). V was clipped by 6 bases and J by 1 base, with 15 bases between them. The CDR3 is 15 amino acids. CDR3 nucleotide sequence: TGTGCCAGTAGAAAAATACAGAGCTCGAACACTGAAGCTTTCTTT. Protein: CASRKIQSSNTEAFF. Combining the CDR3 with reference TRBV19 and TRBJ1-1 gives the whole variable domain DGGITQSPKYLFRKEGQNVTLSCEQNLNHDAMYWYRQDPGQGLRLIYYSQIVNDFQKGDIAEGYSVSREKKESFPLTVTSAQKNPTAFYLCASRKIQSSNTEAFFGQGTRLTVV.